Below are 9 T cell receptor beta chains sequenced from a single sample in a study of cytomegalovirus exposure and HLA in healthy donors. The PCR employed 60 Vbeta primers together with 13 Jbeta primers. Sequenced by immunoSEQ multiplex PCR; TCRdb stores in-frame clones only, minus some. The sample lists approximately 170,000 clones; roughly 84% were seen once. Input material: PBMCs. All receptors derive from a boy aged 2 to 10 in good health and CMV-seronegative.

CDR3: CAWSVRTRINEQYF. In nucleotides, the CDR3 is TGTGCCTGGAGTGTAAGGACTAGAATAAACGAGCAGTACTTC. The chain is built from TRBV30 and TRBJ2-7, with TRBD2 identical over 7 bases. The length of the CDR3 is 14 residues. Germline-derived CDR1 and CDR2 are GTSNPN and SVGIG (reference sequence). V shed 0 bases, J shed 5 bases, and the junction held 7 bases outside the gene matches.

This chain uses TRBV6-5 with TRBJ1-1; TRBD1 might be the D (5 bases). CDR1 and CDR2 (germline): MNHEY, SVGAGI. The CDR3 is 15 amino acids. V gave up 2 bases and J gave up 4 bases, with 14 bases separating them. The CDR3 region is CASSYDVSGGTEAFF. The CDR3 DNA sequence: TGTGCCAGCAGTTACGACGTTTCGGGGGGCACTGAAGCTTTCTTT.

J is TRBJ2-3 and V is TRBV7-2; TRBD2 is a possible D gene (7 bases). The germline V gene has CDR1 SGHTA and CDR2 FQGNSA. There are 17 residues in the CDR3. The V and J ends lost 2 bases and 2 bases respectively, with 17 bases between them. The CDR3 DNA reads as TGTGCCAGCAGCTTATCTTTGGGCGGGGGCCACACAGATACGCAGTATTTT. Protein product: CASSLSLGGGHTDTQYF.

The J gene is TRBJ1-3, the V gene TRBV5-8, with 7 bases matching TRBD1. Germline CDR1 reads SGHTS; CDR2 reads YDEGEE. The CDR3 spans 16 residues. V lost 3 bases and J lost 0; bases outside the gene matches: 6. CDR3 sequence: CASSSTGKTSGNTIYF. CDR3 coding DNA: TGTGCCAGCAGCTCGACAGGGAAAACCTCTGGAAACACCATATATTTT.

V is TRBV29-1 and J is TRBJ2-1; TRBD2 agrees at 16 bases. Germline CDR1 is SQVTM and CDR2 is ANQGSEA. The CDR3 spans 16 residues. Germline trimming cut 7 bases from V and 7 bases from J; bases unmatched to any gene: 10. The CDR3 DNA reads TGCAGCGCCGGGACTAGCGGGAGGGCCAGTGGGAATGAGCAGTTCTTC. This codes for CSAGTSGRASGNEQFF.

The chain joins TRBV4-3 to TRBJ1-2, with 8 positions matching TRBD1. The CDR3 is 17 amino acids. V dropped 0 bases and J dropped 6; count of bases not matched to a gene: 12. Germline CDR1 reads LGHNA; CDR2 reads YSLEER. CDR3 amino acids: CASSQDPLSGGENGYTF. DNA of the CDR3: TGCGCCAGCAGCCAAGACCCCTTATCAGGGGGCGAGAATGGCTACACCTTC.

The chain is built from TRBV19 and TRBJ2-5; a weak D match, TRBD2 (5 bases). CDR1 is LNHDA, CDR2 SQIVND, per germline (reference sequence). Trimming pared 8 bases from V and 5 bases from J, leaving 9 bases between. The CDR3 loop spans 11 amino acids. The CDR3 DNA follows: TGTGCCAGTGGACTTGGGGAGACCCAGTACTTC. Translation: CASGLGETQYF.

The chain combines TRBV19 with TRBJ1-4; 8 positions agree with TRBD1. V was clipped by 2 bases and J by 6 bases; unmatched bases: 11. The germline V gene encodes CDR1 LNHDA and CDR2 SQIVND (reference sequence). CDR3 length: 17 residues. The CDR3: CASSISLSRGLDEKLFF. The CDR3 bases are TGTGCCAGTAGTATAAGCCTCTCCAGGGGGCTGGATGAAAAACTGTTTTTT.

V is TRBV4-1 and J is TRBJ2-1; D may be TRBD2 (5 bases). This CDR3 has 17 residues. The germline CDR1 and CDR2 sequences are MGHRA and YSYEKL. V gave up 0 bases and J gave up 4 bases, with 16 bases separating them. CDR3 loop: CASSQDRSKRLYNEQFF. CDR3 DNA: TGCGCCAGCAGCCAAGATCGGTCTAAGCGGCTATACAATGAGCAGTTCTTC.